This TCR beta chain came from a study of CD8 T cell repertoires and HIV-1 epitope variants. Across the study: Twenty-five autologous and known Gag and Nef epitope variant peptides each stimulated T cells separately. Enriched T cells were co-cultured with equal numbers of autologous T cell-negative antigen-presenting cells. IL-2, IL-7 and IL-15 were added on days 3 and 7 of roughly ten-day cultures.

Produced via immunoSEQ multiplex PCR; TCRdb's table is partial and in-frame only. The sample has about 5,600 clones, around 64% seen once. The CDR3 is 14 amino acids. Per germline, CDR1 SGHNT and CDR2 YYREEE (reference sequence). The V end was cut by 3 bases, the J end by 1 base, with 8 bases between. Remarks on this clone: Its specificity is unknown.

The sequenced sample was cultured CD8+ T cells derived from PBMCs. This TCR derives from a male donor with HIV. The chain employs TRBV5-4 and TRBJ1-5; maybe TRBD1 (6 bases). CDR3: CASSYGQSNQPQHF. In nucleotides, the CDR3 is TGTGCCAGCAGCTATGGACAGAGCAATCAGCCCCAGCATTTT.